A selection of T cell receptor beta chains follows, all from one sample in a study of cytomegalovirus exposure and HLA in healthy donors. The method was immunoSEQ multiplex PCR; TCRdb's version includes in-frame clones alone and lacks a portion of them. The sample carries about 180,000 clones, 77% recorded once. Sequencing was performed on PBMCs. The receptors were gathered from a woman aged 25 to 45 in good health and CMV-seropositive. CDR3s include the opening cysteine and the closing phenylalanine or tryptophan. Fields, in order: clone size, J gene, D gene, V gene, CDR3 protein, CDR3 DNA. The D gene is left open where the match is weak. Rows give clone size only sometimes, using once, few, many, or a class for an expanded clone.

size: once
J: TRBJ1-2
D: TRBD1
V: TRBV29-1
CDR3: CSVRASGTGAYGYTF
DNA: TGCAGCGTTAGGGCCTCCGGGACAGGGGCCTATGGCTACACCTTC

size: NA
J: TRBJ2-5
D: TRBD1
V: TRBV9
CDR3: CASSVEGAQETQYF
DNA: TGTGCCAGCAGCGTAGAGGGGGCCCAAGAGACCCAGTACTTC

size: NA
J: TRBJ2-7
D: NA
V: TRBV6-1
CDR3: CASRNGGAYEQYF
DNA: TGTGCCAGCAGGAACGGGGGAGCCTACGAGCAGTACTTC

size: NA
J: TRBJ1-5
D: TRBD1
V: TRBV19
CDR3: CASKSGGGRVLSNQPQHF
DNA: TGTGCCAGCAAATCGGGAGGGGGCAGGGTCTTAAGCAATCAGCCCCAGCATTTT

size: NA
J: TRBJ1-1
D: TRBD1
V: TRBV5-5
CDR3: CASSFTGGPEAFF
DNA: TGTGCCAGCAGCTTCACAGGGGGCCCTGAAGCTTTCTTT

size: NA
J: TRBJ1-4
D: TRBD1
V: TRBV7-2
CDR3: CASSFTGGGEKLFF
DNA: TGTGCCAGCAGCTTTACAGGGGGTGGGGAAAAACTGTTTTTT

size: few
J: TRBJ2-3
D: NA
V: TRBV11-3
CDR3: CASSLVRGGFPSTDTQYF
DNA: TGTGCCAGCAGCTTAGTTAGAGGCGGGTTCCCGAGCACAGATACGCAGTATTTT

size: NA
J: TRBJ2-1
D: NA
V: TRBV11-2
CDR3: CASSLQGWSYNEQFF
DNA: TGTGCCAGCAGCCTACAGGGTTGGTCCTACAATGAGCAGTTCTTC

size: NA
J: TRBJ1-5
D: NA
V: TRBV2
CDR3: CASSRLTGAGPQHF
DNA: TGTGCCAGCAGTCGCTTGACGGGAGCGGGGCCCCAGCATTTT

size: NA
J: TRBJ2-1
D: TRBD2
V: TRBV18
CDR3: CASSPLAGHNNEQFF
DNA: TGTGCCAGCTCACCCCTAGCGGGGCACAACAATGAGCAGTTCTTC

size: NA
J: TRBJ1-4
D: TRBD1
V: TRBV30
CDR3: CAWSVPGQGGEKLFF
DNA: TGTGCCTGGAGTGTACCGGGACAGGGAGGTGAAAAACTGTTTTTT

size: NA
J: TRBJ2-2
D: NA
V: TRBV9
CDR3: CASSVAEGNTGELFF
DNA: TGTGCCAGCAGCGTAGCGGAGGGGAACACCGGGGAGCTGTTTTTT